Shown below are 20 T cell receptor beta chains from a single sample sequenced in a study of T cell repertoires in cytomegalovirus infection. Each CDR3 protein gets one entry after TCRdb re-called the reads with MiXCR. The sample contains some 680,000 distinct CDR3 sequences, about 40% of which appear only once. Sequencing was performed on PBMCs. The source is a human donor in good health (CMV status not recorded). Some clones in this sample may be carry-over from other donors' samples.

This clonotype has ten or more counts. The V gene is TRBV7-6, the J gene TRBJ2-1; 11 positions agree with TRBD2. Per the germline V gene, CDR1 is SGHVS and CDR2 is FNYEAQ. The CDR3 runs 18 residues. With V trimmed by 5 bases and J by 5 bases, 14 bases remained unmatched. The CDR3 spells CASSQRDPGTSGNNEQFF. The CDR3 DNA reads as TGTGCCAGCAGCCAAAGAGATCCCGGGACTAGCGGAAACAATGAGCAGTTCTTC.

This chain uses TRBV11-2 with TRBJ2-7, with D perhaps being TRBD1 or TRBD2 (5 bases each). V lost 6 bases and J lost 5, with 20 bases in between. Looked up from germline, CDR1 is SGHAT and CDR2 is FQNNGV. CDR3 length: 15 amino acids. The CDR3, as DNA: TGTGCCAGCAGTTCTTATTCCGGGGCCGTCCACGAGCAGTACTTC. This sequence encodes CASSSYSGAVHEQYF.

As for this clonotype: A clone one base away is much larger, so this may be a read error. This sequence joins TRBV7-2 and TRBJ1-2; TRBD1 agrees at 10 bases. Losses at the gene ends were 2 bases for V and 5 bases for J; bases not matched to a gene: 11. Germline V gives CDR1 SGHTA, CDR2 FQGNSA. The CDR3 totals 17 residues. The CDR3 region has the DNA TGTGCCAGCAGCTTAAATCGCCGGGACAGGGGACTTTATGGCTACACCTTC. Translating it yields CASSLNRRDRGLYGYTF. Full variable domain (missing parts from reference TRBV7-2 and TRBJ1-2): GAGVSQSPSNKVTEKGKDVELRCDPISGHTALYWYRQSLGQGLEFLIYFQGNSAPDKSGLPSDRFSAERTGGSVSTLTIQRTQQEDSAVYLCASSLNRRDRGLYGYTFGSGTRLTVV.

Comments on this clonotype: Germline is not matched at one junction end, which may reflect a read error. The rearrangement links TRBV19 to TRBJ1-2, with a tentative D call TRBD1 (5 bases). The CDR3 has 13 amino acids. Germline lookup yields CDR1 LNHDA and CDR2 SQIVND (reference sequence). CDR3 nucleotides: TGTGACAGTAGTATGGGGGGGACCTATGGCTACACCTTC. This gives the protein CDSSMGGTYGYTF.

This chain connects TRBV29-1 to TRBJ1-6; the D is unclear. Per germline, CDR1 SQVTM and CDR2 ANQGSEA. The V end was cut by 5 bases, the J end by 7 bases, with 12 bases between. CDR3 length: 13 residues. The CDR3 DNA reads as TGCAGCGTTTCGATTGACTCAAATTCACCCCTCCACTTT. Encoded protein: CSVSIDSNSPLHF.

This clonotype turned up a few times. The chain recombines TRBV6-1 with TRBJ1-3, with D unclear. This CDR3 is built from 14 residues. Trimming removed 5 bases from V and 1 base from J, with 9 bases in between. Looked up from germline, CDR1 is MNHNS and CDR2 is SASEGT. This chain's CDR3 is CASSRKTSGNTIYF. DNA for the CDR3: TGTGCCAGCAGTCGGAAGACGTCTGGAAACACCATATATTTT.

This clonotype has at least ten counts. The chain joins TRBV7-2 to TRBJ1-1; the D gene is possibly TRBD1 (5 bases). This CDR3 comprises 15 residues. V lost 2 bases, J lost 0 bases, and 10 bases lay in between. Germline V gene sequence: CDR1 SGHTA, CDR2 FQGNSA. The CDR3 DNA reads TGTGCCAGCAGCTTACCAGGGTCCATGAACACTGAAGCTTTCTTT. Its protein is CASSLPGSMNTEAFF.

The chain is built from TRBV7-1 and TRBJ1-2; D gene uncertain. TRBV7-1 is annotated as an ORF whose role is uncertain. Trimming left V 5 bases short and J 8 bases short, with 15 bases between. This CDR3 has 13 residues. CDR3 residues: CASSPPESVGYTF. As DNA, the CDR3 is TGTGCCAGCAGCCCTCCCGAGTCAGTAGGCTACACCTTC.

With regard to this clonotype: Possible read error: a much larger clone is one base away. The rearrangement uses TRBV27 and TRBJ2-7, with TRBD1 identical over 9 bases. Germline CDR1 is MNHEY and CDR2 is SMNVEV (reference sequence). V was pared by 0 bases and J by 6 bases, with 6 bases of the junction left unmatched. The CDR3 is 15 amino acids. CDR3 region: CASSLSRTGVSEQYF. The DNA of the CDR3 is TGTGCCAGCAGTTTATCTAGGACAGGGGTTTCCGAGCAGTACTTC.

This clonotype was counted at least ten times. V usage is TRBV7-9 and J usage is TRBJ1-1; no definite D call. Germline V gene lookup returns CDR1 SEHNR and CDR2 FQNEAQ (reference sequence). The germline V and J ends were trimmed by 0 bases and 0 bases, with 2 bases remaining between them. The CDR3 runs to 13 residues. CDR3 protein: CASSLAMNTEAFF. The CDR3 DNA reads TGTGCCAGCAGCTTAGCTATGAACACTGAAGCTTTCTTT.

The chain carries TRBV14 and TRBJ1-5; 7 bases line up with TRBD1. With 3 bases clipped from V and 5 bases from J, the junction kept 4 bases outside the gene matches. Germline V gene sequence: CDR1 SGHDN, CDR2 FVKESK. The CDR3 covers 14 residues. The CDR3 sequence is CASSQTGWDQPQHF. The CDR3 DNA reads TGTGCCAGCAGCCAGACAGGGTGGGATCAGCCCCAGCATTTT.

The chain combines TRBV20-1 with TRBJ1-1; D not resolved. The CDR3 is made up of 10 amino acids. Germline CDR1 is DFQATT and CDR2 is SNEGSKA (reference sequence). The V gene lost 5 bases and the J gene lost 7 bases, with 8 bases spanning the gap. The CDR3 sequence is CSAQRIEAFF. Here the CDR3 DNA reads TGCAGTGCTCAGAGGATTGAAGCTTTCTTT.

The CDR3 is CSVEDSAGANTGELFF. CDR3 nucleotide sequence: TGCAGCGTTGAAGACTCGGCGGGAGCGAACACCGGGGAGCTGTTTTTT. This sequence joins TRBV29-1 and TRBJ2-2, with 7 bases that match TRBD2. The V gene end was trimmed by 0 bases and the J gene end by 0 bases; junction bases not matched to a gene: 4. The CDR3 covers 16 residues. The germline CDR1 and CDR2 sequences are SQVTM and ANQGSEA.

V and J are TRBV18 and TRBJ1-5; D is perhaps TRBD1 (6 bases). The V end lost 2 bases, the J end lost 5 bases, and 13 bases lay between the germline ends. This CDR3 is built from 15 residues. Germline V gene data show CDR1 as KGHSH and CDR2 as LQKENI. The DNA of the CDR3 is TGTGCCAGCTCACCAGGAGGAACAGGGCATCAGCCCCAGCATTTT. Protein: CASSPGGTGHQPQHF. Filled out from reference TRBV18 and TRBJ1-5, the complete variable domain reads NAGVMQNPRHLVRRRGQEARLRCSPMKGHSHVYWYRQLPEEGLKFMVYLQKENIIDESGMPKERFSAEFPKEGPSILRIQQVVRGDSAAYFCASSPGGTGHQPQHFGDGTRLSIL.

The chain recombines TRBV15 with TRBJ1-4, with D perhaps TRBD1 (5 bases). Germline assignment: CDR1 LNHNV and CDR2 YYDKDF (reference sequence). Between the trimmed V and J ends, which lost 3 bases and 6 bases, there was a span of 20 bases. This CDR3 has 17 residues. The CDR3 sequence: CATSSGASKRGDEKLFF. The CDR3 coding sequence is TGTGCCACCAGCAGCGGGGCGTCAAAGCGGGGGGATGAAAAACTGTTTTTT.

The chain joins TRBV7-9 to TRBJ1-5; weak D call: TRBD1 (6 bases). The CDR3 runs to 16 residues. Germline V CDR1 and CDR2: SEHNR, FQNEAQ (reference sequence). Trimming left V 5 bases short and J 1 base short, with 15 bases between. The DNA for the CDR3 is TGTGCCAGCAGCCCTATCACAGGGCCAAGCAATCAGCCCCAGCATTTT. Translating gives CASSPITGPSNQPQHF.

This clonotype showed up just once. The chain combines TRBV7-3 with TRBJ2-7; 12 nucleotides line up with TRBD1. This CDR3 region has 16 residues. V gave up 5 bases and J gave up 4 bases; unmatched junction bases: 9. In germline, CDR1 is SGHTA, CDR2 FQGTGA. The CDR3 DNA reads TGTGCCAGCAGCCCGACCGGGACAGGGGGCTTTTACGAGCAGTACTTC. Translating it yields CASSPTGTGGFYEQYF.

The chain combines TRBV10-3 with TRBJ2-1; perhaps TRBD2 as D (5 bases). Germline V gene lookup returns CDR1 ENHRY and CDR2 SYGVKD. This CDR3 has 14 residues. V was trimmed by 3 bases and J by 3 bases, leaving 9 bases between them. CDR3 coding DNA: TGTGCCATCAGTGATTACGGGGACTACAATGAGCAGTTCTTC. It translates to CAISDYGDYNEQFF.

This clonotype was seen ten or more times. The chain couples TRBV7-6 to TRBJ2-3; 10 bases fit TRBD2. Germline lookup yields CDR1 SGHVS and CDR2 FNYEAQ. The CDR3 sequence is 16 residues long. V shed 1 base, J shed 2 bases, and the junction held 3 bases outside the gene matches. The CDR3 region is CASSLGTSGYTDTQYF. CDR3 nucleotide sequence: TGTGCCAGCAGCTTAGGGACTAGCGGTTACACAGATACGCAGTATTTT.

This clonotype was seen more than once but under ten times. The CDR3 DNA follows: TGTGCCAGCGGCTACAGTCAAGAGACCCAGTACTTC. Protein: CASGYSQETQYF. The V call is TRBV7-9, the J call TRBJ2-5; the D is unclear. V was clipped by 8 bases and J by 2 bases, with 9 bases between them. CDR3 length: 12 residues. CDR1 and CDR2 from the germline V gene are SEHNR and FQNEAQ (reference sequence).